The T cell receptor (beta chain) described here comes from a study of blood T cell repertoires in COVID-19. Overall study: There were acute and convalescent COVID-19 samples, and they came from the United States, Italy and Spain.

The assay was immunoSEQ multiplex PCR, and TCRdb's table has in-frame clones only and misses some. The data contain tens of thousands of clones, roughly 87% of them seen just once; the ten biggest clones take up around two fifths. Seattle patients were enrolled while actively infected and followed longitudinally. Germline loops: CDR1 SNHLY, CDR2 FYNNEI. Trimming removed 7 bases at V and 1 base at J, with 8 bases between. CDR3 size: 13 residues. The V gene is TRBV2, the J gene TRBJ1-5; D unresolved. The sample was peripheral blood. This TCR derives from a woman aged 55-70 years with COVID-19, enrolled during active disease. CDR3: CASNLESNQPQHF. CDR3 sequence (DNA): TGTGCCAGCAATTTAGAGAGCAATCAGCCCCAGCATTTT. The variable domain in full, with the rest retrieved from reference TRBV2 and TRBJ1-5, is EPEVTQTPSHQVTQMGQEVILRCVPISNHLYFYWYRQILGQKVEFLVSFYNNEISEKSEIFDDQFSVERPDGSNFTLKIRSTKLEDSAMYFCASNLESNQPQHFGDGTRLSIL.